Listed below are T cell receptor beta chains from one sample, sequenced in a study of T cells after yellow fever vaccination. From the 5' RACE reads, TCRdb called clonotypes with MiXCR, one entry per CDR3 protein. The sample has about 320,000 distinct CDR3 sequences; around 10% are singletons. This sample comprised CD4+ T cells sorted from PBMCs, obtained 45 days after the yellow fever booster vaccination. All receptors derive from a man between 18 and 29 years old who received the YFV17D yellow fever vaccine. Each CDR3 is given with its conserved first and last residue. D genes are given only for firm matches. Clone size is given for some rows only: seen once, a few or many times, or a class if the clone is expanded.

cdr3_length	v_call	j_call	clone_size	d_call	cdr3_aa	cdr3_nt
17	TRBV4-3	TRBJ2-7	NA	TRBD2	CASSQDQGAGGNYEQYF	TGCGCCAGCAGCCAAGATCAAGGAGCGGGGGGTAACTACGAGCAGTACTTC
16	TRBV6-5	TRBJ2-3	NA	NA	CASSLYGTSFPDTQYF	TGTGCCAGCAGCCTCTACGGGACGAGCTTCCCGGATACGCAGTATTTT
14	TRBV3-1	TRBJ1-5	NA	NA	CASSQSVPDQPQHF	TGTGCCAGCAGCCAGTCGGTCCCCGATCAGCCCCAGCATTTT
15	TRBV5-1	TRBJ1-2	many	NA	CASSTTGLGHYGYTF	TGCGCCAGCAGCACAACGGGGTTAGGCCACTATGGCTACACCTTC
15	TRBV14	TRBJ1-1	NA	NA	CASRPIWTDNTEAFF	TGTGCCAGCAGACCGATCTGGACAGACAACACTGAAGCTTTCTTT
14	TRBV7-3	TRBJ1-2	few	NA	CASSYNTGADGYTF	TGTGCCAGCAGCTACAATACAGGAGCGGATGGCTACACCTTC
17	TRBV21-1	TRBJ2-7	NA	NA	CASSKRGTGTNPYEQYF	TGTGCCAGCAGCAAACGCGGGACAGGGACCAATCCTTACGAGCAGTACTTC
14	TRBV5-1	TRBJ2-5	NA	TRBD2	CASSPAGGGKTQYF	TGCGCCAGCAGCCCCGCCGGGGGAGGGAAGACCCAGTACTTC
15	TRBV4-2	TRBJ2-1	few	TRBD2	CASSLTSGHYNEQFF	TGTGCCAGCAGCCTCACTAGCGGGCACTACAATGAGCAGTTCTTC
14	TRBV10-3	TRBJ2-2	NA	TRBD2	CAIRGGLATGELFF	TGTGCCATCCGCGGGGGGTTGGCCACCGGGGAGCTGTTTTTT
15	TRBV28	TRBJ1-3	NA	TRBD1	CASSAGGAEGNTIYF	TGTGCCAGCAGCGCAGGGGGCGCAGAAGGAAACACCATATATTTT
16	TRBV7-2	TRBJ2-3	many	NA	CASNRREWGGQDTQYF	TGTGCCAGCAACCGAAGGGAGTGGGGGGGCCAAGATACGCAGTATTTT
14	TRBV7-2	TRBJ2-7	NA	NA	CASSLEGGSYEQYF	TGTGCCAGCAGCTTAGAGGGGGGCTCCTACGAGCAGTACTTC
14	TRBV28	TRBJ2-4	NA	NA	CASSDSVAKNIQYF	TGTGCCAGCAGCGACAGCGTAGCCAAAAACATTCAGTACTTC
14	TRBV27	TRBJ2-3	few	NA	CASSFFFEADTQYF	TGTGCCAGCAGTTTCTTCTTTGAGGCGGATACGCAGTATTTT
14	TRBV7-2	TRBJ2-5	few	NA	CASSLRVSQETQYF	TGTGCCAGCAGCTTACGGGTTAGCCAAGAGACCCAGTACTTC
16	TRBV4-1	TRBJ2-1	many	TRBD2	CASSRLLAGGPNEQFF	TGCGCCAGCAGCCGGCTCCTAGCGGGGGGTCCCAATGAGCAGTTCTTC
13	TRBV2	TRBJ1-2	few	NA	CASTERGGDGYTF	TGTGCCAGCACGGAGAGGGGTGGAGACGGCTACACCTTC
14	TRBV2	TRBJ2-7	NA	NA	CASSELLQSYEQYF	TGTGCCAGCAGTGAACTGTTGCAGTCCTACGAGCAGTACTTC
14	TRBV9	TRBJ1-2	few	NA	CASSQGTRDYGYTF	TGTGCCAGCAGCCAAGGGACCAGGGACTATGGCTACACCTTC
11	TRBV7-2	TRBJ1-2	NA	NA	CASSRVAGYTF	TGTGCCAGCTCCCGGGTTGCTGGCTACACCTTC
15	TRBV12-3/TRBV12-4	TRBJ2-2	few	TRBD2	CASRGSWRGTGELFF	TGTGCCAGCAGGGGCTCTTGGCGGGGGACCGGGGAGCTGTTTTTT
12	TRBV3-1	TRBJ2-3	NA	NA	CASSHNTDTQYF	TGTGCCAGCAGCCACAACACAGATACGCAGTATTTT
14	TRBV24-1	TRBJ1-2	NA	NA	CATSEGRGSDGYTF	TGTGCCACCAGTGAGGGCAGGGGTAGCGATGGCTACACCTTC
17	TRBV4-3	TRBJ2-6	NA	NA	CASSQEWQRSGANVLTF	TGCGCCAGCAGCCAAGAGTGGCAGCGCTCTGGGGCCAACGTCCTGACTTTC
13	TRBV7-2	TRBJ1-6	NA	TRBD1	CAIHRQGNSPLHF	TGTGCCATCCATCGACAGGGAAATTCACCCCTCCACTTT
15	TRBV5-1	TRBJ1-1	few	NA	CASSFSSGLDTEAFF	TGCGCCAGCAGCTTTAGCTCGGGATTGGACACTGAAGCTTTCTTT
12	TRBV5-1	TRBJ1-2	few	NA	CASSSTGPGYTF	TGCGCCAGCAGCTCGACAGGTCCCGGCTACACCTTC
15	TRBV6-6	TRBJ2-2	NA	NA	CATEGGRANTGELFF	TGTGCCACCGAAGGGGGTCGCGCGAACACCGGGGAGCTGTTTTTT
14	TRBV11-2	TRBJ2-5	few	NA	CASSLRTGSETQYF	TGTGCCAGCAGCTTGAGAACAGGGTCAGAGACCCAGTACTTC
14	TRBV6-5	TRBJ1-5	NA	NA	CASSKAGTRQPQHF	TGTGCCAGCTCGAAGGCAGGGACGAGGCAGCCCCAGCATTTT
12	TRBV30	TRBJ1-2	few	NA	CAWSRQANGYTF	TGTGCCTGGAGCCGACAGGCGAATGGCTACACCTTC
11	TRBV12-3/TRBV12-4	TRBJ2-5	many	NA	CASTPGRVQYF	TGTGCCAGCACTCCCGGGCGAGTACAGTACTTC
16	TRBV7-2	TRBJ2-5	many	TRBD2	CASSPGLVPYQETQYF	TGTGCCAGCAGCCCCGGACTAGTACCGTACCAAGAGACCCAGTACTTC
14	TRBV6-1	TRBJ1-2	few	NA	CASMAGQLNYGYTF	TGTGCCAGCATGGCAGGACAGCTTAACTATGGCTACACCTTC
16	TRBV5-1	TRBJ1-4	NA	NA	CASSRTGPGEGEKLFF	TGCGCCAGCAGCCGTACTGGTCCCGGCGAAGGTGAAAAACTGTTTTTT
17	TRBV25-1	TRBJ2-5	few	NA	CASSEWGASGYQETQYF	TGTGCCAGCAGTGAATGGGGCGCCAGCGGGTACCAAGAGACCCAGTACTTC
14	TRBV7-2	TRBJ1-2	many	TRBD1	CASSLWGQGGGYTF	TGTGCCAGCAGCTTATGGGGACAGGGAGGTGGCTACACCTTC
16	TRBV11-2	TRBJ2-1	few	NA	CASSSHGKSSYNEQFF	TGTGCCAGCAGCTCTCACGGAAAGAGCTCCTACAATGAGCAGTTCTTC
16	TRBV7-9	TRBJ2-2	NA	NA	CASRTFNLGWTGELFF	TGTGCCAGCAGGACCTTTAACTTGGGATGGACAGGGGAGCTGTTTTTT
17	TRBV10-2	TRBJ2-3	few	TRBD2	CASSEQRASGGADTQFF	TGCGCCAGCAGTGAGCAGAGGGCTAGCGGGGGTGCAGATACGCAGTTTTTT
14	TRBV5-1	TRBJ2-2	NA	NA	CGSSLTGNTGELFF	TGCGGCAGCAGCTTGACAGGAAACACCGGGGAGCTGTTTTTT
16	TRBV20-1	TRBJ2-5	NA	TRBD2	CSASGVAGGRGETQYF	TGCAGTGCCTCCGGAGTAGCGGGGGGACGGGGGGAGACCCAGTACTTC
15	TRBV6-5	TRBJ2-1	few	NA	CASRQADVSYNEQFF	TGTGCCAGCAGACAAGCGGACGTCTCCTACAATGAGCAGTTCTTC
14	TRBV11-1	TRBJ2-5	few	NA	CASSPGNEVGTQYF	TGTGCCAGCAGCCCGGGGAATGAGGTTGGGACCCAGTACTTC
14	TRBV20-1	TRBJ1-3	few	NA	CSVQGGGEGNTIYF	TGCAGTGTTCAAGGCGGGGGTGAGGGAAACACCATATATTTT
16	TRBV12-3/TRBV12-4	TRBJ2-1	NA	TRBD1	CASSPPGTGSYNEQFF	TGTGCCAGCAGCCCTCCCGGGACAGGGTCCTACAATGAGCAGTTCTTC
12	TRBV20-1	TRBJ1-5	many	NA	CSAEGSNQPQHF	TGCAGTGCTGAGGGCAGCAATCAGCCCCAGCATTTT
18	TRBV3-1	TRBJ2-6	few	NA	CASSQGVRRSSGANVLTF	TGTGCCAGCAGCCAAGGGGTCAGGAGAAGCTCTGGGGCCAACGTCCTGACTTTC
15	TRBV5-4	TRBJ1-1	NA	TRBD1	CASSSSRGMNTEAFF	TGTGCCAGCAGCTCCTCCAGGGGGATGAACACTGAAGCTTTCTTT
16	TRBV4-1	TRBJ2-5	few	NA	CASSQVAVHLQETQYF	TGCGCCAGCAGCCAAGTTGCTGTACACCTCCAAGAGACCCAGTACTTC
14	TRBV7-2	TRBJ1-1	NA	TRBD1	CASSRDRAFGEAFF	TGTGCCAGCAGCCGGGACAGGGCTTTCGGTGAAGCTTTCTTT
18	TRBV7-6	TRBJ2-2	few	TRBD2	CASSLASGAAANTGELFF	TGTGCCAGCAGCTTAGCTAGCGGGGCCGCCGCGAACACCGGGGAGCTGTTTTTT
14	TRBV15	TRBJ2-7	NA	NA	CATSRDPLRYEQYF	TGTGCCACCAGCAGAGATCCCCTGCGGTACGAGCAGTACTTC
16	TRBV5-1	TRBJ2-5	NA	NA	CASSHGRWERQETQYF	TGCGCCAGCAGCCACGGTCGTTGGGAACGACAAGAGACCCAGTACTTC